This T cell receptor (beta chain) was obtained from a study of T cell changes during pregnancy in multiple sclerosis. Germline loops: CDR1 LNHDA, CDR2 SQIVND (reference sequence). V was clipped by 4 bases and J by 1 base, with 13 bases between them. The CDR3 consists of 15 residues. The assay was immunoSEQ multiplex PCR, and TCRdb's table has in-frame clones only and misses some. The table lists about 36,000 clones, around 90% of them singletons. The sequence was collected from a female donor with multiple sclerosis, enrolled in a pregnancy study. The chain joins TRBV19 to TRBJ1-1, with no clear D. Material: CD4+ T cells from peripheral blood mononuclear cells, obtained after pregnancy. The CDR3 DNA follows: TGTGCCAGTAGTAATCTGCCCGGAGGGAACACTGAAGCTTTCTTT. This gives the protein CASSNLPGGNTEAFF.